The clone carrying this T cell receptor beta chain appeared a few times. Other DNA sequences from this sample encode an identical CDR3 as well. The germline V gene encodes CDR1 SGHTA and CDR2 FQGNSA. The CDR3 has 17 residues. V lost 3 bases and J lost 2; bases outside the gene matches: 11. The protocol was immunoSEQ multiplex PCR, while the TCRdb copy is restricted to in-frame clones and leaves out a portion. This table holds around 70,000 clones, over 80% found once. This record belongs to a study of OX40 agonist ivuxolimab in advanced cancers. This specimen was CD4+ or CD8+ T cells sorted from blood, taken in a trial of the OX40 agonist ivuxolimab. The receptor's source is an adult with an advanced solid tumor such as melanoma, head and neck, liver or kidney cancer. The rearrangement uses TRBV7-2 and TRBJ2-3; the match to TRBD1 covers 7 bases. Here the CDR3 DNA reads TGTGCCAGCAGCTTTCGACAGGGACGGGGTTACACAGATACGCAGTATTTT. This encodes CASSFRQGRGYTDTQYF.